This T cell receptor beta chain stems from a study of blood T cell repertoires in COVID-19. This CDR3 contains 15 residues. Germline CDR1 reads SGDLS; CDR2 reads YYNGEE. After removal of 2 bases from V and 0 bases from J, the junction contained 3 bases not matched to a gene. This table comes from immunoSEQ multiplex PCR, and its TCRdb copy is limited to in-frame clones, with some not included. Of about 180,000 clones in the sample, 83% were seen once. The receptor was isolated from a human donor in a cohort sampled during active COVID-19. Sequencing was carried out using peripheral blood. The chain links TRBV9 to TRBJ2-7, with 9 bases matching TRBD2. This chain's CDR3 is CASSVGLAGSYEQYF. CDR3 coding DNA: TGTGCCAGCAGCGTGGGACTAGCAGGCTCCTACGAGCAGTACTTC.